These T cell receptor beta chains were read from a single sample in a study of patients and donors after allogeneic stem cell transplantation. One entry per CDR3 protein results from TCRdb running MiXCR on the RT-PCR reads. The sample yields about a million distinct CDR3 sequences, over 15% seen once. The specimen sequenced was blood, either unsorted or a sorted T cell fraction (not recorded which). Receptor source: a human donor who was either an allogeneic HSCT recipient or a stem cell or donor lymphocyte infusion donor (not recorded which). It is not recorded whose cells these are; they may come from a transplant donor. Both conserved end residues are part of each CDR3. The D gene is left open where the match is weak. Only part of the rows carry a size: once, few, many, or a class if the clone is expanded.

V	size	D	J	CDR3	DNA
TRBV6-5	.	.	TRBJ1-3	CASSYSTRGRGNTIYF	TGTGCCAGCAGTTACTCGACAAGGGGACGGGGAAACACCATATATTTT
TRBV6-1	.	TRBD2	TRBJ2-2	CASSGTSGMNTGELFF	TGTGCCAGCAGTGGGACAAGCGGGATGAACACCGGGGAGCTGTTTTTT
TRBV5-1	.	.	TRBJ1-1	CASSHGGPNTEAFF	TGCGCCAGCAGTCACGGGGGGCCTAACACTGAAGCTTTCTTT
TRBV11-2	few	.	TRBJ1-6	CASSPNLQGYYSPLHF	TGTGCCAGCAGCCCAAACCTGCAGGGGTATTATTCACCCCTCCACTTT
TRBV6-1	.	TRBD1	TRBJ1-1	CASSHSVGQGGAEAFF	TGTGCCAGCAGCCATTCCGTCGGCCAGGGGGGCGCTGAAGCTTTCTTT
TRBV27	.	.	TRBJ1-2	CASSLRQGVSYGYTF	TGTGCCAGCAGTTTACGGCAGGGAGTAAGCTATGGCTACACCTTC
TRBV5-6	few	.	TRBJ1-2	CASSLADLGPYGYTF	TGTGCCAGCAGCTTGGCTGACCTAGGCCCCTATGGCTACACCTTC
TRBV12-3/TRBV12-4	few	.	TRBJ1-1	CASSLQGKAEAFF	TGTGCCAGCAGCTTACAGGGTAAGGCTGAAGCTTTCTTT
TRBV9	.	.	TRBJ1-4	CASSSGRVERKLFF	TGTGCCAGCAGCAGCGGCAGGGTGGAAAGAAAACTGTTTTTT
TRBV10-2	.	TRBD2	TRBJ2-7	CASSSSGGAIEQYF	TGCGCCAGCAGCTCTAGCGGGGGGGCCATCGAGCAGTACTTC
TRBV9	few	.	TRBJ2-2	CASSPQINTGELFF	TGTGCCAGCAGCCCCCAGATAAACACCGGGGAGCTGTTTTTT
TRBV24-1	many	.	TRBJ2-1	CATSDPPVYEQFF	TGTGCCACCAGTGATCCCCCCGTATATGAGCAGTTCTTC
TRBV27	.	TRBD2	TRBJ2-5	CASSFLAGGPPPLSQETQYF	TGTGCCAGCAGTTTTTTAGCGGGAGGACCCCCCCCGCTTTCCCAAGAGACCCAGTACTTC
TRBV6-1	few	TRBD1	TRBJ1-2	CASRPGQGYYGYTF	TGTGCCAGCCGGCCCGGACAGGGGTACTATGGCTACACCTTC
TRBV15	.	.	TRBJ2-5	CATSPQPMVQETQYF	TGTGCCACCAGCCCCCAACCGATGGTCCAAGAGACCCAGTACTTC
TRBV5-1	few	.	TRBJ2-7	CASNDRLGGNLEQYF	TGCGCCAGCAACGATCGACTAGGAGGGAACCTCGAGCAGTACTTC
TRBV12-3/TRBV12-4	.	TRBD2	TRBJ2-7	CASSSRPQAGTSGGYEQYF	TGTGCCAGCAGTTCACGACCCCAAGCTGGGACTAGCGGGGGCTACGAGCAGTACTTC
TRBV30	few	TRBD1	TRBJ1-5	CAWSPGGGQPQHF	TGTGCCTGGAGTCCAGGGGGCGGACAGCCCCAGCATTTT
TRBV20-1	.	TRBD1	TRBJ2-1	CSPNQGASTNEQFF	TGCAGTCCGAATCAGGGGGCTTCTACGAATGAGCAGTTCTTC
TRBV2	.	TRBD2	TRBJ2-5	CASSEGSRLAGGAQYF	TGTGCCAGCAGTGAAGGATCTAGACTAGCGGGAGGGGCCCAGTACTTC
TRBV12-3/TRBV12-4	.	.	TRBJ1-2	CASSTAGTPNYGYTF	TGTGCCAGCAGTACAGCCGGGACACCTAACTATGGCTACACCTTC
TRBV30	.	.	TRBJ1-1	CAWSVGNTEAFF	TGTGCCTGGAGTGTAGGGAACACTGAAGCTTTCTTT
TRBV28	few	TRBD2	TRBJ2-3	CASFDPGGRAADTQYF	TGTGCCAGTTTTGACCCTGGAGGGAGGGCCGCAGATACGCAGTATTTT
TRBV7-2	few	.	TRBJ1-3	CASSISSGNTIYF	TGTGCCAGCAGCATTTCATCCGGGAACACCATATATTTT
TRBV20-1	.	TRBD1	TRBJ2-2	CSARAQGVKGTGELFF	TGCAGTGCTAGAGCACAGGGGGTGAAAGGCACCGGGGAGCTGTTTTTT
TRBV5-1	many	TRBD1	TRBJ2-1	CASSWDRGGNEQFF	TGCGCCAGCAGCTGGGACAGGGGTGGAAATGAGCAGTTCTTC
TRBV12-3/TRBV12-4	many	.	TRBJ2-1	CASSPGGDEQFF	TGTGCCAGCAGTCCCGGAGGGGATGAGCAGTTCTTC
TRBV5-1	few	TRBD1	TRBJ1-4	CASSLQGQTTNEKLFF	TGCGCCAGCAGCCTACAGGGACAGACAACTAATGAAAAACTGTTTTTT
TRBV6-1	.	TRBD2	TRBJ2-3	CASRTAGGGGDTQYF	TGTGCCAGCAGGACGGCGGGAGGGGGCGGAGATACGCAGTATTTT
TRBV6-1	.	.	TRBJ2-3	CATSRGPSGDTQYF	TGTGCCACATCCAGGGGGCCTAGCGGAGATACGCAGTATTTT
TRBV20-1	once	.	TRBJ1-5	CSARGNTGNQPQHF	TGCAGTGCTAGAGGAAATACTGGGAATCAGCCCCAGCATTTT
TRBV20-1	.	.	TRBJ1-5	CSAKRTAYSNQPQHF	TGCAGTGCCAAAAGGACAGCCTATAGCAATCAGCCCCAGCATTTT
TRBV5-1	.	TRBD1	TRBJ1-2	CASSTGQARNYGYTF	TGCGCCAGCAGTACCGGACAGGCGCGCAACTATGGCTACACCTTC
TRBV5-1	.	.	TRBJ2-5	CASRPNTRVEETQYF	TGCGCCAGCAGGCCAAATACCCGGGTGGAAGAGACCCAGTACTTC
TRBV11-2	few	TRBD2	TRBJ2-1	CASSLTSGSGINEQFF	TGTGCCAGCAGCCTGACTAGCGGGAGTGGCATCAATGAGCAGTTCTTC
TRBV5-6	few	.	TRBJ1-2	CASSWEQATYGYTF	TGTGCCAGCAGCTGGGAGCAGGCGACCTATGGCTACACCTTC
TRBV4-2	few	.	TRBJ1-2	CASSQTQDPNYGYTF	TGTGCCAGCAGCCAAACACAGGACCCCAACTATGGCTACACCTTC
TRBV5-1	.	TRBD2	TRBJ2-3	CASSLGGGAAGADTQYF	TGCGCCAGCAGCTTGGGCGGTGGAGCGGCGGGGGCAGATACGCAGTATTTT
TRBV7-6	.	.	TRBJ2-7	CASSARSHVGYEQYF	TGTGCCAGCAGCGCGCGCTCCCATGTAGGCTACGAGCAGTACTTC
TRBV5-6	.	.	TRBJ1-2	CASSLAWEPTIF	TGTGCCAGCAGCTTGGCCTGGGAGCCTACAATCTTC
TRBV12-3/TRBV12-4	many	TRBD1	TRBJ1-3	CASSQERTGFGNTIYF	TGTGCCAGCAGTCAAGAGAGGACAGGGTTCGGAAACACCATATATTTT
TRBV4-1	few	TRBD2	TRBJ2-7	CASSQDTLAGASEQYF	TGCGCCAGCAGCCAAGATACACTAGCGGGAGCTAGCGAGCAGTACTTC
TRBV7-9	.	TRBD2	TRBJ2-1	CASSSAGVGDEQFF	TGTGCCAGCAGCAGTGCGGGAGTGGGGGATGAGCAGTTCTTC
TRBV12-3/TRBV12-4	few	TRBD1	TRBJ1-5	CASSPPGQGRRSFNQPQHF	TGTGCCAGCAGTCCTCCGGGACAGGGCCGCCGGAGTTTCAATCAGCCCCAGCATTTT
TRBV20-1	few	.	TRBJ2-1	CSARDLAAGDEQFF	TGCAGTGCTAGAGATTTGGCGGCTGGGGATGAGCAGTTCTTC
TRBV6-1	few	TRBD1	TRBJ2-5	CASSTGQALKTQYF	TGTGCCAGCAGTACGGGACAGGCGTTAAAGACCCAGTACTTC
TRBV10-3	few	TRBD2	TRBJ2-7	CAISVTSGGLSYEQYF	TGTGCCATCAGTGTGACTAGCGGGGGCCTCTCCTACGAGCAGTACTTC
TRBV20-1	.	.	TRBJ1-2	CSAREQLTNGYTF	TGCAGTGCTAGGGAACAGCTTACGAATGGCTACACCTTC
TRBV7-2	few	.	TRBJ1-4	CASSLFPRAGEKLFF	TGTGCCAGCAGCTTATTTCCCAGGGCGGGGGAAAAACTGTTTTTT
TRBV30	few	TRBD1	TRBJ2-5	CAWGDRDETQYF	TGTGCCTGGGGCGACAGGGATGAGACCCAGTACTTC
TRBV6-1	.	.	TRBJ2-7	CASRSRTMGEQYF	TGTGCCAGCAGGTCACGGACGATGGGGGAGCAGTACTTC
TRBV9	.	.	TRBJ2-1	CASSVAEAGEQFF	TGTGCCAGCAGCGTAGCTGAGGCGGGTGAGCAGTTCTTC
TRBV7-3	.	.	TRBJ2-2	CASSLTPGFGELFF	TGTGCCAGCAGCTTAACGCCAGGGTTCGGGGAGCTGTTTTTT
TRBV7-3	once	TRBD2	TRBJ2-1	CASSLTLAGVGEQFF	TGTGCCAGCAGCTTAACTCTAGCGGGAGTGGGTGAGCAGTTCTTC
TRBV6-1	.	.	TRBJ2-7	CASSPGGETYEQYF	TGTGCCAGCAGTCCCGGCGGAGAGACCTACGAGCAGTACTTC
TRBV12-3/TRBV12-4	.	TRBD1	TRBJ2-2	CASGRDRAVGELFF	TGTGCCAGCGGCCGGGACAGGGCTGTCGGGGAGCTGTTTTTT
TRBV9	.	TRBD2	TRBJ2-1	CASSAQPGTSGRPSSYNEQFF	TGTGCCAGCAGCGCCCAACCCGGGACTAGCGGGAGGCCGAGCTCCTACAATGAGCAGTTCTTC